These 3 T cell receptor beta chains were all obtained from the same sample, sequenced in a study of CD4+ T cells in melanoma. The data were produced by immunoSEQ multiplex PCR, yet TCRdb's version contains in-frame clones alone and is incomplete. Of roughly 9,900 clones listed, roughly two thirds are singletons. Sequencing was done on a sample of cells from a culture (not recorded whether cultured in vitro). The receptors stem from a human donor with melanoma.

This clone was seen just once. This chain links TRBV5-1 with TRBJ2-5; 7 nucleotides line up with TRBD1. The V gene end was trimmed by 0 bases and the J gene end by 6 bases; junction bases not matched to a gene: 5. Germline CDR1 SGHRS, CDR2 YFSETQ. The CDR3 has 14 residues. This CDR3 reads CASSLEGAHKTQYF. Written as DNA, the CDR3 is TGCGCCAGCAGCTTGGAGGGGGCGCATAAGACCCAGTACTTC.

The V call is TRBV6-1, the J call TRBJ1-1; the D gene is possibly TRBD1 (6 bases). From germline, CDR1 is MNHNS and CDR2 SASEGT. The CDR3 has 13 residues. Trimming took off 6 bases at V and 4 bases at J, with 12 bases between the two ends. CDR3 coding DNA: TGTGCCAGCAGGTTGACAGGCGGCACTGAAGCTTTCTTT. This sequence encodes CASRLTGGTEAFF.

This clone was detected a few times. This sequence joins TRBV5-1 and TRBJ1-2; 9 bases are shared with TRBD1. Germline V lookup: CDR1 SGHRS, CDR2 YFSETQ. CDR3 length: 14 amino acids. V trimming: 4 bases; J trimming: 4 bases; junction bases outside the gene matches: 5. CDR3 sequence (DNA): TGCGCCAGCAGCACGGGGACAGGGCGCTATGGCTACACCTTC. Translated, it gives CASSTGTGRYGYTF.